These 10 T cell receptor beta chains came from one sample sequenced in a study of beta chain features in type 1 diabetes. The investigators reverse transcribed all of the isolated RNA, so they sequenced expressed TCRB transcripts. Method: immunoSEQ multiplex PCR; TCRdb's copy keeps in-frame clones and lacks some. Of around 180,000 clones in the sample, around an eighth were seen once. Material for sequencing was central memory CD4+ T cells from blood. The receptor set was obtained from a woman under 30 in good health.

In its sample, this clone was seen a few times. The rearrangement uses TRBV7-9 and TRBJ1-2, with 12 positions matching TRBD1. CDR1 is SEHNR, CDR2 FQNEAQ, per germline (reference sequence). Trimming cost V 5 bases and J 6 bases; bases outside gene matches: 13. This CDR3 has 17 amino acids. The CDR3 coding sequence is TGTGCCAGCAGCCGTTCCGGGACAGGGGGCGCGGAGGATGGCTACACCTTC. Translation: CASSRSGTGGAEDGYTF.

The table lists this clone with a few counts. The chain couples TRBV18 to TRBJ2-1; 10 positions match TRBD1. V dropped 3 bases and J dropped 5; count of bases not matched to a gene: 1. CDR1 and CDR2 (germline): KGHSH, LQKENI. The CDR3 is 14 amino acids. CDR3 residues: CASSPGQGNNEQFF. Here the CDR3 DNA reads TGTGCCAGCTCACCGGGACAGGGGAACAATGAGCAGTTCTTC.

In its sample, this clone was seen many times. One junction end disagrees with the germline gene, perhaps due to a read error. The chain couples TRBV7-2 to TRBJ2-7; tentative D call: TRBD2 (7 bases). The CDR3 contains 13 residues. Germline assignment: CDR1 SGHTA and CDR2 FQGNSA. Here the CDR3 DNA reads TGTGCCAGCAGCTCTAGTATCCCGGGGGGCTGGGACTTC. Protein sequence: CASSSSIPGGWDF.

A few counts support this clone. The V and J genes are TRBV18 and TRBJ1-2; no reliable D call. The CDR3 totals 15 residues. V gave up 5 bases and J gave up 6 bases, with 19 bases separating them. Germline V gives CDR1 KGHSH, CDR2 LQKENI. CDR3 sequence: CASSTESGERNGYTF. The CDR3 DNA reads as TGTGCCAGCTCAACCGAAAGTGGGGAGCGAAATGGCTACACCTTC. Looking up the rest from reference TRBV18 and TRBJ1-2 gives the full variable domain: NAGVMQNPRHLVRRRGQEARLRCSPMKGHSHVYWYRQLPEEGLKFMVYLQKENIIDESGMPKERFSAEFPKEGPSILRIQQVVRGDSAAYFCASSTESGERNGYTFGSGTRLTVV.

This clone appeared a few times. V is TRBV6-1 and J is TRBJ2-5; no reliable D call. V was trimmed by 5 bases and J by 0 bases, leaving 4 bases between them. The CDR3 covers 12 residues. Germline V gene sequence: CDR1 MNHNS, CDR2 SASEGT. CDR3 nucleotide sequence: TGTGCCAGCAGTATCTACCAAGAGACCCAGTACTTC. It codes for CASSIYQETQYF.

The chain employs TRBV5-1 and TRBJ2-7; a weak D match, TRBD2 (6 bases). The CDR3 is made up of 15 amino acids. Germline-derived CDR1 and CDR2 are SGHRS and YFSETQ. V lost 0 bases to trimming and J lost 4 bases, with 14 bases between them. The CDR3 reads CASSLGRAAGYEQYF. CDR3 bases: TGCGCCAGCAGCTTGGGACGGGCTGCGGGGTACGAGCAGTACTTC.

This clone has just a few counts. This chain's CDR3 is CASSSPSVGGKRAFF. The DNA of the CDR3 is TGTGCCAGCAGCTCTCCGAGTGTAGGCGGAAAGAGGGCTTTCTTT. The chain uses TRBV5-4 and TRBJ1-1; unclear D gene. The CDR3 contains 15 residues. From germline, CDR1 is SGHNT and CDR2 YYREEE (reference sequence). The germline V and J ends were trimmed by 3 bases and 11 bases, with 23 bases remaining between them.

This clone showed up just a few times. This chain uses TRBV29-1 with TRBJ2-1, with 15 bases identical to TRBD2. In germline, CDR1 is SQVTM, CDR2 ANQGSEA. CDR3 length equals 18 residues. J was trimmed by 4 bases and V by 1 base; bases with no gene match: 8. CDR3 in amino acids: CSVEVRTSGRARYNEQFF. CDR3 sequence (DNA): TGCAGCGTTGAAGTTCGGACTAGCGGGAGGGCAAGGTACAATGAGCAGTTCTTC.

This clone was seen only a few times. This chain connects TRBV5-4 to TRBJ2-5; TRBD1 matches 7 bases. CDR1 and CDR2 (germline): SGHNT, YYREEE (reference sequence). The CDR3 runs 16 residues. V shed 2 bases, J shed 5 bases, and the junction held 12 bases outside the gene matches. Here the CDR3 reads CASSFDGIGGAETQYF. CDR3 coding DNA: TGTGCCAGCAGCTTCGATGGGATAGGGGGCGCGGAGACCCAGTACTTC.

This clone appeared a few times. The chain recombines TRBV28 with TRBJ2-2; no definite D call. From germline, CDR1 is MDHEN and CDR2 SYDVKM. The CDR3 extends over 12 amino acids. The V and J ends lost 6 bases and 4 bases respectively, with 6 bases between them. The DNA of the CDR3 is TGTGCCAGCAGGAAGAGCACCGGGGAGCTGTTTTTT. Amino acid sequence: CASRKSTGELFF.